This T cell receptor beta chain appears in the sequencing data of a study of shared clonotypes between healthy human individuals. Germline V gives CDR1 SGHRS, CDR2 YFSETQ. The CDR3 has 14 amino acids. The V gene lost 5 bases and the J gene lost 5 bases, with 16 bases spanning the gap. Here immunoSEQ multiplex PCR was the method, and the copy in TCRdb shows in-frame clones only, minus some. This table has fewer than 1.6 million clones, 98% appearing once. Sequenced sample: naive CD4+ T cells sorted from blood. Regarding subset: CD45RA+ positively selected. The TCR sequence derives from a man aged 30-40 years in good health. The genes are TRBV5-1 and TRBJ1-1, with a possible D match to TRBD1 (5 bases). CDR3 in amino acids: CASRENPQGTEAFF. For the CDR3, the DNA is TGCGCCAGCAGGGAAAATCCCCAGGGAACTGAAGCTTTCTTT.